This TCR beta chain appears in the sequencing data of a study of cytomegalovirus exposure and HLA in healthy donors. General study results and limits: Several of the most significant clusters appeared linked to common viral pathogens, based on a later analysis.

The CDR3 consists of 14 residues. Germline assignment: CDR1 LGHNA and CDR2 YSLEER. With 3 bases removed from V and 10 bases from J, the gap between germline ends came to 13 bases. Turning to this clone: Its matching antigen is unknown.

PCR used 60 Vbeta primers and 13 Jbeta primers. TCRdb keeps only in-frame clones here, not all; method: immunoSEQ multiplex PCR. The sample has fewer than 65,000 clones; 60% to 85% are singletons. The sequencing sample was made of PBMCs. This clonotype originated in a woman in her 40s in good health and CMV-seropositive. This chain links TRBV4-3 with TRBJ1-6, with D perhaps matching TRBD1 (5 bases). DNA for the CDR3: TGCGCCAGCAGCCACCGGGGGGTAGGATCACCCCTCCACTTT. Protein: CASSHRGVGSPLHF.